This TCR beta chain was observed in a study of immune evolution from preneoplasia to lung adenocarcinoma. V dropped 5 bases and J dropped 0 bases, with 13 bases sitting between them. The CDR3 has 15 amino acids. Germline V CDR1 and CDR2: SGHDT, YYEEEE. Repertoires were generated with immunoSEQ multiplex PCR, while TCRdb's copy carries only in-frame clones and drops some. The sample lists 10,000 or so clones, roughly three quarters occurring once. V and J are TRBV5-6 and TRBJ2-3; D unresolved. Sequencing was performed on FFPE minimally invasive lung adenocarcinoma tissue. This clonotype originated in a donor older than 65 with lung adenocarcinoma. CDR3 DNA sequence: TGTGCCAGCAGTTCGGGCCCTCGGAGCACAGATACGCAGTATTTT. Translating it yields CASSSGPRSTDTQYF.